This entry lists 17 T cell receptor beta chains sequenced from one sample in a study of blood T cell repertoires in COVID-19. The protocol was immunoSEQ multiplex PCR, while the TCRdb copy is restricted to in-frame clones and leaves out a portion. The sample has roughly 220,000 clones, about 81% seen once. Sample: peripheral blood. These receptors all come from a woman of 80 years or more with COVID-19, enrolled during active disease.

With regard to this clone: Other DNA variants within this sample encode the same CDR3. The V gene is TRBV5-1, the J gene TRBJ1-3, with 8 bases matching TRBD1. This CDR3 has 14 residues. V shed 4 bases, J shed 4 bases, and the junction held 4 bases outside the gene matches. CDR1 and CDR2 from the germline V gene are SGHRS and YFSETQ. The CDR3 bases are TGCGCCAGCAGCCAACAGGGGGGAGGAAACACCATATATTTT. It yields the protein CASSQQGGGNTIYF.

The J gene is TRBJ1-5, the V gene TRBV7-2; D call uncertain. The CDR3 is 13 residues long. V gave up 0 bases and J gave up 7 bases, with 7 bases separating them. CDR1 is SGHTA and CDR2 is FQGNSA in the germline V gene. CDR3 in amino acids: CASSLAGAQPQHF. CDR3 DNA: TGTGCCAGCAGCTTAGCGGGCGCCCAGCCCCAGCATTTT.

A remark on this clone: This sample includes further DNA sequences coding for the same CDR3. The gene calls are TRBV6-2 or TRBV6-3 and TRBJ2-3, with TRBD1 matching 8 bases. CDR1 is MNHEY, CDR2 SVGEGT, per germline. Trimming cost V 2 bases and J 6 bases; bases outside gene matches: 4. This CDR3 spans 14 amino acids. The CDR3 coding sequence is TGTGCCAGCAGTTACACAGGGGGATTGGATACGCAGTATTTT. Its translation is CASSYTGGLDTQYF.

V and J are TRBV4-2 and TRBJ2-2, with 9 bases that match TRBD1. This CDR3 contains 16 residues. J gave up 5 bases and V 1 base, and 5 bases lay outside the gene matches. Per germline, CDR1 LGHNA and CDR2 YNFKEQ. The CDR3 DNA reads TGTGCCAGCAGCCAAGTGGGACAGGGAAGAACCGGGGAGCTGTTTTTT. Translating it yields CASSQVGQGRTGELFF.

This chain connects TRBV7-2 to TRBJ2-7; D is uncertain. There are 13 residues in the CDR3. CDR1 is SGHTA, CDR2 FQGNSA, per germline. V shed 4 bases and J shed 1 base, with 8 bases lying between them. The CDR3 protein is CASSSYSSYEQYF. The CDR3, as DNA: TGTGCCAGCAGCTCGTACAGTTCCTACGAGCAGTACTTC. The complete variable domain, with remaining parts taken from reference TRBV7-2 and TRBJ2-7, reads GAGVSQSPSNKVTEKGKDVELRCDPISGHTALYWYRQSLGQGLEFLIYFQGNSAPDKSGLPSDRFSAERTGGSVSTLTIQRTQQEDSAVYLCASSSYSSYEQYFGPGTRLTVT.

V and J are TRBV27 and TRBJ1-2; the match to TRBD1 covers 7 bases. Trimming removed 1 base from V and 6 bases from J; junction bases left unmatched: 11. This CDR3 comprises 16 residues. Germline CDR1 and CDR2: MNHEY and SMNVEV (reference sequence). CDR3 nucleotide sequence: TGTGCCAGCAGTTTATTCGCCGGGACAGCAACGAATGGCTACACCTTC. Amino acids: CASSLFAGTATNGYTF.

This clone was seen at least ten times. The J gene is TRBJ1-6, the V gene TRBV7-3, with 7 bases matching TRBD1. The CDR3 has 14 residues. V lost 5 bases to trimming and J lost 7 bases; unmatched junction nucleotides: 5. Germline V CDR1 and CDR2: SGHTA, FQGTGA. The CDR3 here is CASSPGTVNSPLHF. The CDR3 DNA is TGTGCCAGCAGCCCGGGGACAGTCAATTCACCCCTCCACTTT.

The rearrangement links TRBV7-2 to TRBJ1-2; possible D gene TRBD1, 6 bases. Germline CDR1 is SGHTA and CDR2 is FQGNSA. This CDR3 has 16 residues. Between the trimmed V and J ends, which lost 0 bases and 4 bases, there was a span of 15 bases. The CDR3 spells CASSLAGGLLFYGYTF. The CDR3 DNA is TGTGCCAGCAGCTTAGCGGGGGGGCTCCTATTCTATGGCTACACCTTC.

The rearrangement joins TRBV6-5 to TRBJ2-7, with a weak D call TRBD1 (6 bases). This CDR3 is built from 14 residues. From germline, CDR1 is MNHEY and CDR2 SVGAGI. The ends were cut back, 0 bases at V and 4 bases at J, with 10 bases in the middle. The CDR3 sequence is CASSYSRQVYEQYF. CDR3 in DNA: TGTGCCAGCAGTTACTCGAGACAGGTTTACGAGCAGTACTTC.

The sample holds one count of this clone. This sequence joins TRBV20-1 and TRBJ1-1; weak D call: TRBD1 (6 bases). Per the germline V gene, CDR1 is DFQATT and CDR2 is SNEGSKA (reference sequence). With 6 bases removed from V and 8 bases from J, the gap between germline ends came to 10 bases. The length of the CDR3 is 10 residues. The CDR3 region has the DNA TGCAGTGCCCTAGACAGGGAAGCTTTCTTT. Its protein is CSALDREAFF.

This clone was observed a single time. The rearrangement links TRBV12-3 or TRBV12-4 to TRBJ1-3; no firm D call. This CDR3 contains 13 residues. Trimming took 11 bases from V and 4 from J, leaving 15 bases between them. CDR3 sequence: CAYKKTGGNTIYF. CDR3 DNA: TGTGCCTACAAAAAAACGGGGGGAAACACCATATATTTT.

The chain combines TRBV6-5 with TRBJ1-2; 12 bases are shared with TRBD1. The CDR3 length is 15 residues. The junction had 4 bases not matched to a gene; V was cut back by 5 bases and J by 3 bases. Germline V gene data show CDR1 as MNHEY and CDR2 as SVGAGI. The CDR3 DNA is TGTGCCAGCAGTCCGGGACAGGGGGCTTACTATGGCTACACCTTC. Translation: CASSPGQGAYYGYTF.

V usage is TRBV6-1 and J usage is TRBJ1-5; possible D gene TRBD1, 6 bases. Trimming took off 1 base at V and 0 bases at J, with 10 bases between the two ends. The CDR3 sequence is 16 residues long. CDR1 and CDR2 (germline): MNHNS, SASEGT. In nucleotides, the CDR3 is TGTGCCAGCAGTGAAGTTGGGGGCCCTAGCAATCAGCCCCAGCATTTT. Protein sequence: CASSEVGGPSNQPQHF.

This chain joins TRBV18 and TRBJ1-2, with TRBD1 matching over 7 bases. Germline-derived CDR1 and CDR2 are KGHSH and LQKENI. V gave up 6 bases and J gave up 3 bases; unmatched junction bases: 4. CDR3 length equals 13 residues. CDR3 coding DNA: TGTGCCAGCTCCCAGGGGGAGCACTATGGCTACACCTTC. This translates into CASSQGEHYGYTF.

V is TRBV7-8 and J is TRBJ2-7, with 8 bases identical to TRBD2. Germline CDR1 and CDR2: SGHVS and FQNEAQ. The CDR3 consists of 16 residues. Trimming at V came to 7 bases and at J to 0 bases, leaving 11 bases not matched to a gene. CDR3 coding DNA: TGTGCCAGCACCCTAGGGGGTAGCGGGACCTCCTACGAGCAGTACTTC. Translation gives CASTLGGSGTSYEQYF.

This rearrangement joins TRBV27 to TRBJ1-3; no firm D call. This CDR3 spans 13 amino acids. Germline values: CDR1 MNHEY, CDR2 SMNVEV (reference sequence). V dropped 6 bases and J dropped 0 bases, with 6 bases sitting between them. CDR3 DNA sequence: TGTGCCAGCAGAAGCTTCTCTGGAAACACCATATATTTT. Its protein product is CASRSFSGNTIYF.

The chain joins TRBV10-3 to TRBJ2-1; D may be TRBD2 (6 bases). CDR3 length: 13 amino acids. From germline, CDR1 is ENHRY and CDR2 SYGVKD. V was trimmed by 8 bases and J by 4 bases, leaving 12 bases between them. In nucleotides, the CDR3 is TGTGCCATCGCGGGACCGCAGTACAATGAGCAGTTCTTC. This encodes CAIAGPQYNEQFF.